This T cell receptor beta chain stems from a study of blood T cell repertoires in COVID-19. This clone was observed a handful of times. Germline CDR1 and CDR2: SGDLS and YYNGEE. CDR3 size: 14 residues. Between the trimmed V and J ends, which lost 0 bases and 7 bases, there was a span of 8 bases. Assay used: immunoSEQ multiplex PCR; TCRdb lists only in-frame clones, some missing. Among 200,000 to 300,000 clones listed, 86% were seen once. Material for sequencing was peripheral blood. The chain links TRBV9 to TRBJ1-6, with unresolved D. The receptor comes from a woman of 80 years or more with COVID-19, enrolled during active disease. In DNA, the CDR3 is TGTGCCAGCAGCGTAGACAGTGAAAATTCACCCCTCCACTTT. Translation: CASSVDSENSPLHF. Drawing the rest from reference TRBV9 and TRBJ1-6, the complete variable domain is DSGVTQTPKHLITATGQRVTLRCSPRSGDLSVYWYQQSLDQGLQFLIQYYNGEERAKGNILERFSAQQFPDLHSELNLSSLELGDSALYFCASSVDSENSPLHFGNGTRLTVT.